Shown below are 30 T cell receptor beta chains from a single sample sequenced in a study of CD8 T cells in Susac syndrome. Random hexamers served to reverse transcribe about 0.45 to 1 ug RNA. TCRdb ran MiXCR on the immunoSEQ multiplex PCR reads and lists one entry per CDR3 protein. In the table there are approximately 230,000 distinct CDR3 sequences, over 85% of which are singletons. Sequences were obtained from CD4+ T cells from PBMCs. All receptors come from a human donor with multiple sclerosis.

The gene calls are TRBV19 and TRBJ2-1; D call uncertain. This CDR3 comprises 14 residues. Trimming took off 1 base at V and 5 bases at J, with 9 bases between the two ends. Germline V gene data show CDR1 as LNHDA and CDR2 as SQIVND (reference sequence). This chain's CDR3 is CASSIAPRNNEQFF. CDR3 nucleotides: TGTGCCAGTAGTATAGCCCCCCGCAACAATGAGCAGTTCTTC. Drawing the rest from reference TRBV19 and TRBJ2-1, the complete variable domain is DGGITQSPKYLFRKEGQNVTLSCEQNLNHDAMYWYRQDPGQGLRLIYYSQIVNDFQKGDIAEGYSVSREKKESFPLTVTSAQKNPTAFYLCASSIAPRNNEQFFGPGTRLTVL.

This clonotype has only a few counts. The chain couples TRBV20-1 to TRBJ1-2; no firm D call. CDR3 length: 8 amino acids. Trimming took off 7 bases at V and 6 bases at J, with 3 bases between the two ends. Germline assignment: CDR1 DFQATT and CDR2 SNEGSKA (reference sequence). The CDR3 nucleotides are TGCAGTGTAGATGGCTACACCTTC. Encoded protein: CSVDGYTF.

The chain combines TRBV6-4 with TRBJ2-1; 7 bases line up with TRBD1. The germline V gene has CDR1 MRHNA and CDR2 SNTAGT. V dropped 6 bases and J dropped 6; count of bases not matched to a gene: 11. This CDR3 contains 15 residues. CDR3 region: CASSPRDSLINEQFF. The CDR3 bases are TGTGCCAGCAGCCCCCGGGACAGTTTGATCAATGAGCAGTTCTTC.

This clonotype has just a few counts. This sequence joins TRBV20-1 and TRBJ2-5; 8 positions match TRBD1. Germline V gene lookup returns CDR1 DFQATT and CDR2 SNEGSKA (reference sequence). The CDR3 loop spans 13 amino acids. The junction had 6 bases not matched to a gene; V was cut back by 5 bases and J by 4 bases. This CDR3 reads CSASRGRGETQYF. CDR3 in DNA: TGCAGTGCTTCCAGGGGGCGCGGAGAGACCCAGTACTTC.

The rearrangement links TRBV29-1 to TRBJ2-1; 7 bases fit TRBD1. This CDR3 spans 14 amino acids. Per the germline V gene, CDR1 is SQVTM and CDR2 is ANQGSEA. V lost 4 bases and J lost 10; bases outside the gene matches: 13. In DNA form, the CDR3 reads TGCAGCGTTGCGACAGGGAACCAGAATGGCGAGCAGTTCTTC. It is translated as CSVATGNQNGEQFF.

The chain recombines TRBV29-1 with TRBJ2-3; D unclear. CDR1 SQVTM and CDR2 ANQGSEA come from the germline V gene. Trimming took 7 bases from V and 6 from J, leaving 11 bases between them. This CDR3 contains 11 residues. CDR3 nucleotide sequence: TGCAGCGCCCGGTACACCGATACGCAGTATTTT. Protein sequence: CSARYTDTQYF.

This sequence joins TRBV5-1 and TRBJ1-4, with 7 bases lining up with TRBD1. With 4 bases clipped from V and 8 bases from J, the junction kept 11 bases outside the gene matches. This CDR3 region has 15 residues. From germline, CDR1 is SGHRS and CDR2 YFSETQ. This chain's CDR3 is CASSLDDRVGEKLFF. For the CDR3, the DNA is TGCGCCAGCAGCCTGGACGACAGGGTTGGGGAAAAACTGTTTTTT.

The J gene is TRBJ2-5, the V gene TRBV27, with TRBD2 identical over 11 bases. Germline CDR1 and CDR2: MNHEY and SMNVEV (reference sequence). The CDR3 covers 16 residues. V lost 5 bases, J lost 1 base, and 6 bases stayed unmatched. The CDR3 spells CASSPIAGGPQETQYF. The CDR3 DNA follows: TGTGCCAGCAGTCCAATAGCGGGGGGGCCCCAAGAGACCCAGTACTTC.

The rearrangement links TRBV5-1 to TRBJ2-2; D is ambiguous. The ends were cut back, 0 bases at V and 7 bases at J, with 10 bases in the middle. This CDR3 is built from 14 residues. Germline V gene sequence: CDR1 SGHRS, CDR2 YFSETQ. CDR3 sequence: CASSLGSDLGELFF. Written as DNA, the CDR3 is TGCGCCAGCAGCTTGGGGTCGGATCTCGGGGAGCTGTTTTTT.

The J gene is TRBJ1-2, the V gene TRBV30; possibly TRBD1 for D (6 bases). This CDR3 has 15 amino acids. V gave up 4 bases and J gave up 2 bases, with 17 bases separating them. Germline values: CDR1 GTSNPN, CDR2 SVGIG (reference sequence). For the CDR3, the DNA is TGTGCCTGGAAAGGCCCAGGGGCGGTAAACTATGGCTACACCTTC. Residues: CAWKGPGAVNYGYTF.

This chain joins TRBV4-2 and TRBJ2-6, with D perhaps matching TRBD2 (6 bases). The CDR3 sequence is 19 residues long. Germline CDR1 is LGHNA and CDR2 is YNFKEQ. Trimming removed 4 bases at V and 0 bases at J, with 19 bases between. The CDR3 sequence is CASSRFARDSSSGANVLTF. CDR3 nucleotides: TGTGCCAGCAGCCGTTTCGCCCGGGACTCGAGCTCTGGGGCCAACGTCCTGACTTTC.

The chain employs TRBV9 and TRBJ2-5; D assignment may be TRBD1 or TRBD2 (5 bases each). Trimming pared 2 bases from V and 4 bases from J, leaving 15 bases between. This CDR3 comprises 15 residues. Per germline, CDR1 SGDLS and CDR2 YYNGEE. The CDR3: CASSVDPGARETQYF. The CDR3 coding sequence is TGTGCCAGCAGCGTGGACCCCGGGGCGCGAGAGACCCAGTACTTC.

This chain links TRBV20-1 with TRBJ2-7, with TRBD1 matching 8 bases. After removal of 6 bases from V and 3 bases from J, the junction contained 7 bases not matched to a gene. The CDR3 covers 13 residues. The germline gives CDR1 DFQATT, CDR2 SNEGSKA (reference sequence). The DNA of the CDR3 is TGCAGTGCCCCGGGACAGGTCAACTACGAGCAGTACTTC. Amino acids: CSAPGQVNYEQYF.

The chain has TRBV5-1 and TRBJ2-6, with 7 positions matching TRBD1. Trimming at V came to 2 bases and at J to 2 bases, leaving 22 bases not matched to a gene. The V gene's germline CDR1 is SGHRS and CDR2 YFSETQ. CDR3 length: 22 amino acids. CDR3 sequence: CASSFETGDKGGNHAGANVLTF. The CDR3 nucleotides read TGCGCCAGCAGCTTCGAAACAGGGGACAAAGGAGGAAATCATGCTGGGGCCAACGTCCTGACTTTC. Looking up the rest from reference TRBV5-1 and TRBJ2-6 gives the full variable domain: KAGVTQTPRYLIKTRGQQVTLSCSPISGHRSVSWYQQTPGQGLQFLFEYFSETQRNKGNFPGRFSGRQFSNSRSEMNVSTLELGDSALYLCASSFETGDKGGNHAGANVLTFGAGSRLTVL.

V is TRBV3-1 and J is TRBJ2-3, with TRBD1 as a possible D gene (6 bases). The V end lost 4 bases, the J end lost 4 bases, and 15 bases lay between the germline ends. Germline assignment: CDR1 LGHDT and CDR2 YNNKEL (reference sequence). The CDR3 is made up of 15 amino acids. CDR3 sequence reads: CASSRGGVAPDTQYF. The CDR3 DNA follows: TGTGCCAGCAGCCGAGGGGGAGTGGCTCCAGATACGCAGTATTTT.

This clonotype has a single count. The CDR3 sequence: CSASLTSATGGGGYTF. CDR3 in DNA: TGCAGTGCTAGCCTCACATCCGCTACAGGGGGGGGCGGCTACACCTTC. V gene TRBV20-1 combines with J gene TRBJ1-2; 8 bases align to TRBD1. V shed 3 bases, J shed 8 bases, and the junction held 17 bases outside the gene matches. The CDR3 is made up of 16 amino acids. The germline V gene encodes CDR1 DFQATT and CDR2 SNEGSKA (reference sequence).

The V gene is TRBV5-4, the J gene TRBJ1-1; D is perhaps TRBD1 (6 bases). The CDR3 has 15 residues. V was clipped by 0 bases and J by 2 bases, with 11 bases between them. Germline V lookup: CDR1 SGHNT, CDR2 YYREEE (reference sequence). CDR3 sequence (DNA): TGTGCCAGCAGCTTGGGACCGGGACAAAACACTGAAGCTTTCTTT. This gives the protein CASSLGPGQNTEAFF.

V usage is TRBV2 and J usage is TRBJ1-2; no definite D call. The CDR3 spans 14 residues. Trimming pared 10 bases from V and 1 base from J, leaving 16 bases between. CDR1 and CDR2 from the germline V gene are SNHLY and FYNNEI. This CDR3 is CATFGEGFNYGYTF. CDR3 nucleotide sequence: TGTGCCACCTTTGGGGAGGGATTTAACTATGGCTACACCTTC.

This sequence joins TRBV18 and TRBJ1-5; possible D gene TRBD1, 6 bases. Germline V gene lookup returns CDR1 KGHSH and CDR2 LQKENI. CDR3 length equals 13 residues. Trimming removed 3 bases at V and 6 bases at J, with 9 bases between. Here the CDR3 DNA reads TGTGCCAGCTCACCCGGACAGTTTCAGCCCCAGCATTTT. As protein: CASSPGQFQPQHF.

This sequence joins TRBV5-1 and TRBJ2-1; TRBD2 is a possible D gene (6 bases). V lost 0 bases, J lost 4 bases, and 14 bases lay in between. There are 16 residues in the CDR3. CDR1 and CDR2 from the germline V gene are SGHRS and YFSETQ. In nucleotides, the CDR3 is TGCGCCAGCAGCTTGGTTGCCGGGAGTGGGTACAATGAGCAGTTCTTC. Protein product: CASSLVAGSGYNEQFF.

This chain connects TRBV30 to TRBJ1-4; D not certain. Germline lookup yields CDR1 GTSNPN and CDR2 SVGIG (reference sequence). Trimming removed 4 bases at V and 4 bases at J, with 13 bases between. The CDR3 has 14 residues. The DNA for the CDR3 is TGTGCCTGGAATTCATCCCCCTTTAATGAAAAACTGTTTTTT. Translated: CAWNSSPFNEKLFF. Based on the CDR3 plus reference TRBV30 and TRBJ1-4, the full variable domain is SQTIHQWPATLVQPVGSPLSLECTVEGTSNPNLYWYRQAAGRGLQLLFYSVGIGQISSEVPQNLSASRPQDRQFILSSKKLLLSDSGFYLCAWNSSPFNEKLFFGSGTQLSVL.

The rearrangement joins TRBV13 to TRBJ2-7, with a tentative D call TRBD2 (6 bases). V was pared by 4 bases and J by 1 base, with 20 bases between. The CDR3 is 17 residues long. CDR1 PRHDT and CDR2 FYEKMQ come from the germline V gene (reference sequence). The CDR3 protein is CASSSGGPPHPSYEQYF. The CDR3 bases are TGTGCCAGCAGCTCCGGGGGACCACCCCACCCTTCCTACGAGCAGTACTTC.

The chain links TRBV20-1 to TRBJ2-3; TRBD2 agrees at 10 bases. CDR1 is DFQATT, CDR2 SNEGSKA, per germline (reference sequence). The CDR3 totals 15 residues. Trimming took 8 bases from V and 8 from J; bases not matched to a gene: 16. The CDR3 DNA sequence: TGCAGTACGGAGACTAGCGGGCGAACGAAGGGTACGCAGTATTTT. Encoded protein: CSTETSGRTKGTQYF.

The V and J genes are TRBV19 and TRBJ1-2; D gene uncertain. CDR3 size: 13 residues. Trimming cost V 2 bases and J 7 bases, with 11 bases left between them. The germline V gene has CDR1 LNHDA and CDR2 SQIVND (reference sequence). In nucleotides, the CDR3 is TGTGCCAGTAGTATACGGCGGCCGGGTGGCTACACCTTC. This codes for CASSIRRPGGYTF.

This clonotype has only a few counts. CDR3 amino acids: CASSPAGTTNTEAFF. CDR3 coding DNA: TGTGCCAGCAGCCCCGCCGGGACAACCAACACTGAAGCTTTCTTT. The chain recombines TRBV7-9 with TRBJ1-1; D may be TRBD1 (6 bases). The CDR3 contains 15 residues. Trimming left V 5 bases short and J 2 bases short, with 15 bases between. CDR1 is SEHNR, CDR2 FQNEAQ, per germline (reference sequence).

This chain connects TRBV5-1 to TRBJ2-1; D is uncertain. Trimming left V 5 bases short and J 5 bases short, with 17 bases between. CDR1 is SGHRS, CDR2 YFSETQ, per germline. CDR3 size: 15 residues. This CDR3 reads CASRGRLSADNEQFF. As DNA, the CDR3 is TGCGCCAGCAGGGGCAGACTGAGCGCAGACAATGAGCAGTTCTTC.

The CDR3 coding sequence is TGCAGCCCCGCCGGGGGGGGGTATGGCTACACCTTC. Translating it yields CSPAGGGYGYTF. This chain joins TRBV29-1 and TRBJ1-2; a possible D gene is TRBD1 (5 bases). The germline V gene encodes CDR1 SQVTM and CDR2 ANQGSEA. There are 12 residues in the CDR3. The ends were cut back, 8 bases at V and 5 bases at J, with 15 bases in the middle.

This clonotype was counted once. The rearrangement uses TRBV7-9 and TRBJ2-3; D unresolved. CDR1 is SEHNR and CDR2 is FQNEAQ in the germline V gene (reference sequence). The ends were cut back, 4 bases at V and 4 bases at J, with 21 bases in the middle. This CDR3 comprises 17 residues. CDR3 nucleotides: TGTGCCAGCAGCTCGTACGGTGTAACGGGTGCCGCAGATACGCAGTATTTT. Residues: CASSSYGVTGAADTQYF.

V is TRBV5-1 and J is TRBJ2-3; possibly TRBD1 for D (5 bases). This CDR3 spans 14 amino acids. The V gene's germline CDR1 is SGHRS and CDR2 YFSETQ. V was cut by 0 bases and J by 5 bases, with 10 bases left in between. The CDR3 nucleotides read TGCGCCAGCAGCTTGGAGACAGCGCTAGATACGCAGTATTTT. Protein: CASSLETALDTQYF.

V gene TRBV5-1 combines with J gene TRBJ2-6; D possibly matches TRBD1 or TRBD2 (5 bases each). Trimming took off 1 base at V and 0 bases at J, with 11 bases between the two ends. Germline V gene lookup returns CDR1 SGHRS and CDR2 YFSETQ. The CDR3 is 17 residues long. CDR3 DNA: TGCGCCAGCAGCTTGTGGGACGGGACCTCTGGGGCCAACGTCCTGACTTTC. Translation gives CASSLWDGTSGANVLTF. Using reference TRBV5-1 and TRBJ2-6 for the parts outside the CDR3, the full variable domain is KAGVTQTPRYLIKTRGQQVTLSCSPISGHRSVSWYQQTPGQGLQFLFEYFSETQRNKGNFPGRFSGRQFSNSRSEMNVSTLELGDSALYLCASSLWDGTSGANVLTFGAGSRLTVL.